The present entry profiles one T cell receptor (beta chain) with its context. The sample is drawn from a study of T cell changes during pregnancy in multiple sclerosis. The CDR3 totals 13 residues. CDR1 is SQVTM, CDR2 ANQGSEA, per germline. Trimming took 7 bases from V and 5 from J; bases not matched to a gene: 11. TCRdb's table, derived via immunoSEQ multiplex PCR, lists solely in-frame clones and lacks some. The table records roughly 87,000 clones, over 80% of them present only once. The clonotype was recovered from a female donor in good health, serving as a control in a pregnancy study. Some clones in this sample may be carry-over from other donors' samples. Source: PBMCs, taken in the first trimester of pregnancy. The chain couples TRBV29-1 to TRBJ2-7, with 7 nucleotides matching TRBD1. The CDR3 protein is CSGADRAMNEQYF. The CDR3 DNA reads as TGCAGCGGTGCTGACAGGGCTATGAACGAGCAGTACTTC.